This entry lists 24 T cell receptor beta chains sequenced from one sample in a study of early stage breast cancer tumors. Clones were sequenced by immunoSEQ multiplex PCR, and TCRdb holds only the in-frame ones, with some missing. The table includes tens of thousands of clones, roughly four fifths detected once. The sequenced sample was blood. The receptors were gathered from a person aged 40 to 50 with breast cancer.

CDR3 coding DNA: TGTGCCAGCATTAAAGGACGGTCAGGGTACACAGATACGCAGTATTTT. Translated: CASIKGRSGYTDTQYF. This chain links TRBV28 with TRBJ2-3; TRBD1 is a possible D gene (5 bases). Germline loops: CDR1 MDHEN, CDR2 SYDVKM. V was shortened by 7 bases and J by 2 bases, with 19 bases between the two germline ends. The CDR3 covers 16 residues.

The chain joins TRBV10-3 to TRBJ2-7, with TRBD2 identical over 14 bases. The junction had 6 bases not matched to a gene; V was cut back by 6 bases and J by 5 bases. The CDR3 covers 15 residues. Germline V gives CDR1 ENHRY, CDR2 SYGVKD. CDR3 protein: CAIRPTSGRVNEQYF. CDR3 nucleotides: TGTGCCATCAGGCCGACTAGCGGGAGGGTAAACGAGCAGTACTTC.

This clone was counted a single time. The rearrangement joins TRBV5-5 to TRBJ1-1; 9 nucleotides align to TRBD1. The CDR3 sequence is 14 residues long. With V trimmed by 3 bases and J by 5 bases, 5 bases remained unmatched. CDR1 and CDR2 from the germline V gene are SGHKS and YYEKEE (reference sequence). CDR3: CASSWGQGGTEAFF. CDR3 DNA sequence: TGTGCCAGCAGCTGGGGACAGGGTGGAACTGAAGCTTTCTTT.

There are a few counts of this clone. In nucleotides, the CDR3 is TGTGCCAGCAGCACGGGACTTTACAATGAGCAGTTCTTC. It specifies CASSTGLYNEQFF. This chain links TRBV11-3 with TRBJ2-1; perhaps TRBD2 as D (6 bases). Per the germline V gene, CDR1 is SGHNT and CDR2 is YENEEA. Trimming left V 5 bases short and J 4 bases short, with 9 bases between. The CDR3 covers 13 residues. Full variable domain (missing parts from reference TRBV11-3 and TRBJ2-1): EAGVVQSPRYKIIEKKQPVAFWCNPISGHNTLYWYLQNLGQGPELLIRYENEEAVDDSQLPKDRFSAERLKGVDSTLKIQPAELGDSAVYLCASSTGLYNEQFFGPGTRLTVL.

This chain connects TRBV4-3 to TRBJ2-1; no definite D call. V lost 1 base, J lost 0 bases, and 10 bases lay in between. This CDR3 has 16 residues. The germline CDR1 and CDR2 sequences are LGHNA and YSLEER. CDR3 sequence: CASSQVVGFSYNEQFF. CDR3 sequence (DNA): TGCGCCAGCAGCCAAGTGGTAGGGTTCTCCTACAATGAGCAGTTCTTC.

The gene calls are TRBV11-3 and TRBJ1-1, with 9 bases aligning to TRBD1. This CDR3 has 12 amino acids. Trimming cost V 5 bases and J 10 bases; bases outside gene matches: 5. Germline CDR1 reads SGHNT; CDR2 reads YENEEA. This CDR3 is CASSQDRGRAFF. The DNA of the CDR3 is TGTGCCAGCAGCCAGGACAGGGGTCGAGCTTTCTTT.

The rearrangement joins TRBV7-9 to TRBJ2-3; D is unresolved. The V and J ends lost 5 bases and 0 bases respectively, with 9 bases between them. Germline V gene data show CDR1 as SEHNR and CDR2 as FQNEAQ (reference sequence). CDR3 length: 14 residues. CDR3 DNA: TGTGCCAGCAGCGCAAGTGCTAGCACAGATACGCAGTATTTT. Translated: CASSASASTDTQYF.

This chain uses TRBV28 with TRBJ2-7; D call uncertain. The CDR3 covers 15 residues. Trimming pared 2 bases from V and 0 bases from J, leaving 11 bases between. The V gene's germline CDR1 is MDHEN and CDR2 SYDVKM. CDR3 DNA: TGTGCCAGCAGTTTAGGTCTACTCGGCTCCTACGAGCAGTACTTC. Encoded protein: CASSLGLLGSYEQYF.

The chain combines TRBV28 with TRBJ2-2, with TRBD2 identical over 9 bases. V gave up 1 base and J gave up 5 bases; unmatched junction bases: 5. The CDR3 totals 16 residues. Germline V gives CDR1 MDHEN, CDR2 SYDVKM. CDR3 nucleotide sequence: TGTGCCAGCAGTTTATTAGCTAGCGGGGTAACCGGGGAGCTGTTTTTT. This gives the protein CASSLLASGVTGELFF.

This chain uses TRBV19 with TRBJ1-5; 8 bases match TRBD1. This CDR3 is 20 amino acids long. Germline trimming cut 1 base from V and 6 bases from J; bases unmatched to any gene: 20. CDR1 and CDR2 from the germline V gene are LNHDA and SQIVND (reference sequence). The CDR3 DNA reads TGTGCCAGTAGTATAGCTGGCGCAATGGGGCAGGGGGCGCCCGGTCAGCCCCAGCATTTT. It encodes CASSIAGAMGQGAPGQPQHF.

This clone occurred once. The rearrangement joins TRBV6-1 to TRBJ2-5; 7 bases map to TRBD2. V gave up 3 bases and J gave up 2 bases; unmatched junction bases: 3. This CDR3 comprises 14 residues. Germline CDR1 MNHNS, CDR2 SASEGT. This CDR3 is CASSDLAAQETQYF. DNA for the CDR3: TGTGCCAGCAGTGACCTAGCGGCACAAGAGACCCAGTACTTC.

The chain joins TRBV30 to TRBJ2-1, with a weak D call TRBD2 (6 bases). The germline V gene has CDR1 GTSNPN and CDR2 SVGIG (reference sequence). CDR3 length equals 15 residues. The germline V and J ends were trimmed by 1 base and 2 bases, with 12 bases remaining between them. As DNA, the CDR3 is TGTGCCTGGAGTGGGTTAGCGGATGCCTACAATGAGCAGTTCTTC. This codes for CAWSGLADAYNEQFF.

The chain uses TRBV11-3 and TRBJ2-1, with no clear D. Per germline, CDR1 SGHNT and CDR2 YENEEA. The CDR3 runs to 13 residues. The V gene lost 5 bases and the J gene lost 11 bases, with 16 bases spanning the gap. The CDR3 reads CASSALASAQQFF. As DNA, the CDR3 is TGTGCCAGCAGCGCCCTTGCCAGCGCGCAGCAGTTCTTC.

V is TRBV10-3 and J is TRBJ2-5, with a weak D call TRBD2 (5 bases). V gave up 10 bases and J gave up 1 base, with 13 bases separating them. Germline-derived CDR1 and CDR2 are ENHRY and SYGVKD. This CDR3 comprises 13 residues. The CDR3 region is CATTGSVQETQYF. The CDR3 coding sequence is TGTGCCACTACGGGGTCCGTCCAAGAGACCCAGTACTTC.

V is TRBV5-4 and J is TRBJ2-3; 10 bases are shared with TRBD2. There are 16 residues in the CDR3. V lost 5 bases and J lost 2; bases outside the gene matches: 8. Germline-derived CDR1 and CDR2 are SGHNT and YYREEE (reference sequence). In DNA, the CDR3 is TGTGCCAGCAGTTCCCGTCTAGCGGGAGACACAGATACGCAGTATTTT. Protein sequence: CASSSRLAGDTDTQYF. Full variable domain (missing parts from reference TRBV5-4 and TRBJ2-3): ETGVTQSPTHLIKTRGQQVTLRCSSQSGHNTVSWYQQALGQGPQFIFQYYREEENGRGNFPPRFSGLQFPNYSSELNVNALELDDSALYLCASSSRLAGDTDTQYFGPGTRLTVL.

This clone has just a few counts. This chain uses TRBV30 with TRBJ1-2; D is undetermined. CDR3 length: 12 residues. V gave up 0 bases and J gave up 8 bases, with 10 bases separating them. Germline-derived CDR1 and CDR2 are GTSNPN and SVGIG (reference sequence). CDR3 sequence (DNA): TGTGCCTGGAGTGTACTCGGACCAGGCTACACCTTC. Amino acid sequence: CAWSVLGPGYTF.

The gene calls are TRBV4-1 and TRBJ1-5; the match to TRBD1 covers 11 bases. Germline values: CDR1 MGHRA, CDR2 YSYEKL. V trimming: 4 bases; J trimming: 2 bases; junction bases outside the gene matches: 16. The CDR3 loop spans 20 amino acids. As DNA, the CDR3 is TGCGCCAGCAGCCTCAGAGCAGGGACAGGGGGTCTATCGGGCAATCAGCCCCAGCATTTT. It encodes CASSLRAGTGGLSGNQPQHF.

The chain joins TRBV18 to TRBJ1-1; 9 bases are a match to TRBD1. The CDR3 covers 14 residues. The V segment lost 3 bases and the J segment 5 bases; nucleotides outside the gene matches: 4. Per the germline V gene, CDR1 is KGHSH and CDR2 is LQKENI. CDR3 nucleotide sequence: TGTGCCAGCTCACCGATGACAGGGGGGACTGAAGCTTTCTTT. It encodes CASSPMTGGTEAFF. The variable domain in full, with the rest retrieved from reference TRBV18 and TRBJ1-1, is NAGVMQNPRHLVRRRGQEARLRCSPMKGHSHVYWYRQLPEEGLKFMVYLQKENIIDESGMPKERFSAEFPKEGPSILRIQQVVRGDSAAYFCASSPMTGGTEAFFGQGTRLTVV.

The genes are TRBV27 and TRBJ1-1; no clear D. CDR3 size: 14 residues. CDR1 is MNHEY and CDR2 is SMNVEV in the germline V gene (reference sequence). V gave up 7 bases and J gave up 4 bases, with 16 bases separating them. CDR3 loop: CASNPSKVATEAFF. CDR3 sequence (DNA): TGTGCCAGCAATCCTTCGAAGGTGGCCACTGAAGCTTTCTTT.

The gene calls are TRBV30 and TRBJ2-7, with TRBD1 matching 7 bases. Looked up from germline, CDR1 is GTSNPN and CDR2 is SVGIG (reference sequence). CDR3 length: 11 residues. Unmatched junction bases numbered 1, after V lost 4 bases and J lost 4 bases. CDR3 nucleotides: TGTGCCTGGAAGACAGGGTACGAGCAGTACTTC. It codes for CAWKTGYEQYF.

This clone occurred once. The chain couples TRBV29-1 to TRBJ1-4; tentatively, D is TRBD1 (6 bases). Germline CDR1 reads SQVTM; CDR2 reads ANQGSEA. With 5 bases removed from V and 6 bases from J, the gap between germline ends came to 16 bases. The CDR3 runs to 14 residues. This CDR3 is CSVRPGEGYEKLFF. CDR3 coding DNA: TGCAGCGTTAGACCAGGGGAGGGGTATGAAAAACTGTTTTTT.

The J gene is TRBJ2-5, the V gene TRBV5-1; TRBD2 agrees at 7 bases. There are 14 residues in the CDR3. The germline V gene has CDR1 SGHRS and CDR2 YFSETQ. The V and J ends lost 4 bases and 5 bases, in that order; junction bases with no gene match: 8. Here the CDR3 reads CASSTAGLVETQYF. The CDR3 bases are TGCGCCAGCAGCACAGCGGGACTTGTTGAGACCCAGTACTTC.

V is TRBV7-3 and J is TRBJ2-7; 8 positions agree with TRBD1. This CDR3 has 14 amino acids. V lost 7 bases to trimming and J lost 1 base; unmatched junction nucleotides: 6. CDR1 is SGHTA, CDR2 FQGTGA, per germline. The CDR3 sequence: CASIGTGPSYEQYF. The CDR3 DNA reads TGTGCCAGCATCGGGACAGGACCTTCCTACGAGCAGTACTTC.

V gene TRBV6-6 combines with J gene TRBJ1-3, with 10 bases identical to TRBD1. V lost 8 bases and J lost 2; bases outside the gene matches: 0. The CDR3 consists of 13 residues. Germline V lookup: CDR1 MNHNY, CDR2 SVGAGI (reference sequence). In DNA form, the CDR3 reads TGTGCCAGCGGACAGGGGGCTGGAAACACCATATATTTT. Protein sequence: CASGQGAGNTIYF.